The clone carrying this T cell receptor beta chain came up a few times. Its target is not known. The CDR3 has 15 amino acids. J gave up 5 bases and V 2 bases, and 6 bases lay outside the gene matches. Per the germline V gene, CDR1 is MNHEY and CDR2 is SVGAGI. This record belongs to a study of response to subunit inactivated influenza vaccine. Findings and limits, study-wide: The authors suggested that every seasonal influenza vaccination recruits few new T cells.

TCRdb reprocessed the RT-PCR reads via MiXCR and lists one record per CDR3 protein. The sample lists 800,000 or so distinct CDR3 sequences; 21% were seen once. This receptor was obtained from a middle-aged man who received an inactivated influenza vaccine. The chain employs TRBV6-5 and TRBJ1-1, with TRBD1 identical over 9 bases. Sequenced here: PBMCs from blood, sampled 5 days after vaccination. The CDR3 protein is CASSYAGQGKTEAFF. In nucleotides, the CDR3 is TGTGCCAGCAGTTACGCGGGACAGGGAAAGACTGAAGCTTTCTTT.